The 10 T cell receptor beta chains given below trace back to one sample, sequenced in a study of regulatory T cells in long-lasting Graves disease. Time point meaning: newly diagnosed GD, antithyroid drugs for less than 3 months. PBMC RNA served as the TCR library source. Assembly of TCR beta libraries relied on iRepertoire HTBI primers together with Arm-PCR of CDR3 regions. TCRdb used MiXCR to reprocess the multiplex PCR reads, holding one entry per CDR3 protein. The data contain about 620,000 distinct CDR3 sequences, around 17% of them singletons. These same data were also listed under a study on T cells in Graves' hyperthyroidism and ophthalmopathy.

Material: peripheral blood mononuclear cells (PBMCs), obtained at new diagnosis, from a patient treated with antithyroid drugs. These receptors came from a woman aged 30 to 39 with Graves disease.

This clonotype was seen many times. The chain employs TRBV7-8 and TRBJ2-1, with 7 positions matching TRBD1. CDR3 length: 15 residues. Unmatched junction bases numbered 9, after V lost 5 bases and J lost 5 bases. Germline V gene sequence: CDR1 SGHVS, CDR2 FQNEAQ. CDR3: CASSLVQGIDNEQFF. CDR3 DNA sequence: TGTGCCAGCAGCCTAGTACAGGGGATCGACAATGAGCAGTTCTTC.

This clonotype has at least ten counts. The rearrangement joins TRBV7-3 to TRBJ2-1; a possible D gene is TRBD2 (5 bases). Germline CDR1 reads SGHTA; CDR2 reads FQGTGA. This CDR3 spans 13 amino acids. V was cut by 4 bases and J by 5 bases, with 9 bases left in between. CDR3 sequence: CASSSTRDNEQFF. CDR3 nucleotides: TGTGCCAGCAGCTCCACTAGAGACAATGAGCAGTTCTTC.

This clonotype turned up a few times. This chain uses TRBV24-1 with TRBJ2-5; D might be TRBD2 (5 bases). Germline V gives CDR1 KGHDR, CDR2 SFDVKD. The germline V and J ends were trimmed by 7 bases and 1 base, with 9 bases remaining between them. The CDR3 runs 13 residues. The DNA of the CDR3 is TGTGCCACCAGGGAGGCGGGCCAAGAGACCCAGTACTTC. Protein: CATREAGQETQYF.

Of note for this clonotype: Just one base apart from a much larger clone, this may be a read error. The CDR3 does not close with the conserved phenylalanine or tryptophan, likely indicating a read error. J is TRBJ1-1 and V is TRBV2; no reliable D call. V shed 6 bases and J shed 1 base, with 9 bases lying between them. Germline V lookup: CDR1 SNHLY, CDR2 FYNNEI. The CDR3 has 13 residues. The CDR3 DNA follows: TGTGCCAGCAGCGCTCAGAGGAACACTGAAGCTTTCCTT. This gives the protein CASSAQRNTEAFL.

At least ten counts were recorded for this clonotype. This sequence joins TRBV12-3 or TRBV12-4 and TRBJ2-7, with a tentative D call TRBD1 (6 bases). Trimming pared 3 bases from V and 2 bases from J, leaving 8 bases between. CDR3 size: 13 residues. The DNA of the CDR3 is TGTGCCAGCAGTTTTCAGGGGCCCTACGAGCAGTACTTC. Its translation: CASSFQGPYEQYF.

With regard to this clonotype: One base away lies a much larger clone, so this may be a sequencing read error. This chain links TRBV6-2 or TRBV6-3 with TRBJ2-7; 7 positions match TRBD2. The CDR3 has 13 amino acids. Germline CDR1 is MNHEY and CDR2 is SVGEGT. The CDR3 reads CASSLSRDYGQYF. DNA for the CDR3: TGTGCCAGCAGTTTATCGAGGGACTACGGGCAGTACTTC.

Concerning this clonotype itself: One end of the junction is discordant with germline, which a read error may explain. The gene calls are TRBV5-1 and TRBJ1-6; no reliable D call. Germline assignment: CDR1 SGHRS and CDR2 YFSETQ. The CDR3 length is 14 residues. The chain's CDR3 is CASSLESYNPPLHF. CDR3 nucleotide sequence: TGCGCCAGCAGCTTGGAGTCCTATAATCCACCCCTCCACTTT.

In this sample, this clonotype turned up a few times. An end of the junction differs from the germline gene, which may be a read error. This chain uses TRBV15 with TRBJ2-7, with D unclear. Germline CDR1 LNHNV, CDR2 YYDKDF (reference sequence). The CDR3 is 13 residues long. CDR3: CATSNENSHEQYF. Written as DNA, the CDR3 is TGTGCCACCAGCAACGAAAACTCCCACGAGCAGTACTTC.

Comment on this clonotype: Given a much more abundant clone one base away, this may be a read error. The chain has TRBV25-1 and TRBJ1-1; a weak D match, TRBD1 (6 bases). The V gene lost 4 bases and the J gene lost 4 bases, with 13 bases spanning the gap. The CDR3 sequence is 14 residues long. In germline, CDR1 is MGHDK, CDR2 SYGVNS. DNA of the CDR3: TGTGCCAGCAGTGCCAGGGGAGGACTCACTGAAGCTTTCTTT. Amino acids: CASSARGGLTEAFF. Looking up the rest from reference TRBV25-1 and TRBJ1-1 gives the full variable domain: EADIYQTPRYLVIGTGKKITLECSQTMGHDKMYWYQQDPGMELHLIHYSYGVNSTEKGDLSSESTVSRIRTEHFPLTLESARPSHTSQYLCASSARGGLTEAFFGQGTRLTVV.

The gene calls are TRBV5-6 and TRBJ1-5; D gene unclear. This CDR3 has 17 amino acids. Germline V lookup: CDR1 SGHDT, CDR2 YYEEEE. V lost 0 bases, J lost 0 bases, and 13 bases lay in between. The CDR3 DNA is TGTGCCAGCAGCTTGGGCGTTCGGGGAGCTAGCAATCAGCCCCAGCATTTT. This encodes CASSLGVRGASNQPQHF.